Here is one T cell receptor (beta chain) with its context. This specimen belongs to a study of T cell responses to AZD1222 COVID-19 vaccine. The CDR3 sequence is 21 residues long. V gave up 2 bases and J gave up 0 bases; unmatched junction bases: 17. Looked up from germline, CDR1 is KGHSH and CDR2 is LQKENI. Method: immunoSEQ multiplex PCR; TCRdb's copy keeps in-frame clones and lacks some. Among 180,000 or so clones listed, 90% to 95% were seen once. The chain has TRBV18 and TRBJ2-3; 10 nucleotides align to TRBD2. The sequence came from an adult in good health. The sequencing here drew on peripheral blood, taken on day 0 of AZD1222 vaccination. DNA of the CDR3: TGTGCCAGCTCACCAGCTTACGGGGCTAGCGGGAGTGATCTCAGCACAGATACGCAGTATTTT. It is translated as CASSPAYGASGSDLSTDTQYF.